These 8 T cell receptor beta chains were all obtained from the same sample, sequenced in a study of molecular identifiers for immune sequencing clone quantification. TCRdb called the PCR reads again in MiXCR, with one record for every CDR3 protein. The table includes about 640,000 distinct CDR3 sequences, 15% to 20% detected once. The specimen was naive CD8+ T cells from blood, with Jurkat cell RNA spiked in. Stated subset: FACS-sorted CD8+CD4-CCR7+CD45RA+ naive T cells. These receptors came from a human donor in good health. Some libraries in this study had Jurkat cell RNA spiked in.

This clonotype was picked up many times. The chain couples TRBV19 to TRBJ2-1, with D possibly matching TRBD2 (6 bases). The V end was cut by 1 base, the J end by 2 bases, with 9 bases between. The CDR3 is 15 residues long. The germline gives CDR1 LNHDA, CDR2 SQIVND (reference sequence). DNA for the CDR3: TGTGCCAGTAGTATAGGCGGGGCCACCTACAATGAGCAGTTCTTC. It is translated as CASSIGGATYNEQFF.

About this clonotype itself: One end of the junction is discordant with germline, which a read error may explain. This sequence joins TRBV6-5 and TRBJ1-6, with TRBD1 matching over 7 bases. This CDR3 is built from 15 residues. In germline, CDR1 is MNHEY, CDR2 SVGAGI. CDR3 sequence (DNA): TGTGCCGGCAGTTGCTCGGCAGGGGGTGTATCACCCCTCCACTTT. Translation gives CAGSCSAGGVSPLHF.

This clonotype showed up many times. The genes are TRBV7-9 and TRBJ1-3, with TRBD1 identical over 8 bases. The CDR3 loop spans 15 amino acids. V shed 5 bases and J 8 bases; nucleotides not matched to a gene: 11. Germline CDR1 SEHNR, CDR2 FQNEAQ (reference sequence). The CDR3 sequence: CASSPRTGWMDTIYF. The CDR3 DNA sequence: TGTGCCAGCAGCCCCCGGACAGGGTGGATGGACACCATATATTTT.

This clonotype was seen repeatedly, ten times or more. The V gene is TRBV12-5, the J gene TRBJ2-5; 8 bases are shared with TRBD2. The germline V gene encodes CDR1 LGHNT and CDR2 FRNRAP. This CDR3 is 15 amino acids long. V lost 6 bases and J lost 3; bases outside the gene matches: 9. The CDR3 protein is CASGKGTRSEETQYF. The CDR3 nucleotides are TGTGCTAGTGGAAAAGGGACTAGGTCCGAAGAGACCCAGTACTTC.

This clonotype was found a few times. The chain has TRBV4-3 and TRBJ2-7; tentatively, D is TRBD1 (6 bases). The length of the CDR3 is 14 residues. Germline assignment: CDR1 LGHNA and CDR2 YSLEER. The V end lost 4 bases, the J end lost 2 bases, and 12 bases lay between the germline ends. The chain's CDR3 is CASSRHRETYEQYF. Written as DNA, the CDR3 is TGCGCCAGCAGCCGACACAGGGAAACCTACGAGCAGTACTTC.

This clonotype was seen a few times. The chain is built from TRBV20-1 and TRBJ2-7, with unresolved D. There are 13 residues in the CDR3. Looked up from germline, CDR1 is DFQATT and CDR2 is SNEGSKA (reference sequence). Deletions cut 0 bases from V and 3 bases from J, with 9 bases between. CDR3 amino acids: CSARDVSSYEQYF. DNA of the CDR3: TGCAGTGCTAGAGACGTAAGTAGCTACGAGCAGTACTTC.

V is TRBV6-1 and J is TRBJ2-4; D gene ambiguous. The V gene lost 8 bases and the J gene lost 6 bases, with 14 bases spanning the gap. The CDR3 contains 13 residues. Looked up from germline, CDR1 is MNHNS and CDR2 is SASEGT. The DNA for the CDR3 is TGTGCCAGCCGCGAACCCCTTCCAAACATTCAGTACTTC. Protein sequence: CASREPLPNIQYF.

The chain combines TRBV4-3 with TRBJ2-7; 8 bases are a match to TRBD1. Germline V lookup: CDR1 LGHNA, CDR2 YSLEER. The CDR3 covers 14 residues. V gave up 5 bases and J gave up 3 bases; unmatched junction bases: 6. CDR3 sequence reads: CASSRYRGVYEQYF. CDR3 nucleotides: TGCGCCAGCAGCAGATACAGGGGGGTCTACGAGCAGTACTTC.